The source of this T cell receptor (beta chain) is a study of tumor-infiltrating lymphocytes in oesophageal squamous cell carcinoma. The CDR3 consists of 16 residues. From germline, CDR1 is MNHNS and CDR2 SASEGT. V was trimmed by 6 bases and J by 5 bases, leaving 21 bases between them. TCRdb itself ran the PCR reads through MiXCR, one entry per CDR3 protein. The sample comprises more than 15,000 distinct CDR3 sequences, about 51% of which are singletons, and just under 45% rests with the top ten. The source material was normal esophageal tissue next to the tumor. The sequence derives from a female donor with esophageal squamous cell carcinoma. The rearrangement links TRBV6-1 to TRBJ2-3; D might be TRBD2 (5 bases). The CDR3 DNA sequence: TGTGCCAGCAGACCTTACCCTAGCAGAGTGGGAGATACGCAGTATTTT. Amino acids: CASRPYPSRVGDTQYF.